Sequencing of this T cell receptor beta chain was carried out in a study of blood T cell repertoires in COVID-19. Whole-study context: Some COVID-19 samples were acute and others convalescent; all came from the United States, Italy and Spain.

There are a few counts of this clone. The assay was immunoSEQ multiplex PCR, and TCRdb's table has in-frame clones only and misses some. This sample has about 94,000 clones, with approximately 84% found just once. The TCR comes from a man between 60 and 75 years old with acute or convalescent COVID-19. Sequencing was done on a sample of peripheral blood.

CDR3 nucleotide sequence: TGTGCCAGCAGTGAACGGTGGAACACCGGGGAGCTGTTTTTT. Amino acid sequence: CASSERWNTGELFF. The chain couples TRBV6-1 to TRBJ2-2; no firm D call. This CDR3 comprises 14 residues. In germline, CDR1 is MNHNS, CDR2 SASEGT. V lost 2 bases and J lost 1, with 5 bases in between.